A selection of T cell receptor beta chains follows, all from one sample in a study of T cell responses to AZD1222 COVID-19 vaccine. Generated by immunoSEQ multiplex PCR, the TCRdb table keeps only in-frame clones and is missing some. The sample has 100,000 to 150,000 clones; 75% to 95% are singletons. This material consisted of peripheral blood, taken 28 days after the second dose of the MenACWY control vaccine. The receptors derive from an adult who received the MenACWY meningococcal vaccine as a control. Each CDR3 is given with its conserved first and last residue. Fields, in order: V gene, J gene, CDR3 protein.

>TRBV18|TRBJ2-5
CASSPSDSQETQYF
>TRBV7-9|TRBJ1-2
CASTLGGGSNYGYTF
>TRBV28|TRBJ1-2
CASSSGGDYGYTF
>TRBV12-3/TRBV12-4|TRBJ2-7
CASSRIVAGDQYF
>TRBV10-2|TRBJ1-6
CASTRDSFNSPLHF
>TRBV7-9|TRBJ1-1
CASRPTGWVEAFF
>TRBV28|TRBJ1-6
CASSPPRGPLHF
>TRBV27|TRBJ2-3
CASRELAGQDTDTQYF
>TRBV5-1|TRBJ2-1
CASSIAGDNYNEQFF
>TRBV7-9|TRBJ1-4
CASGPSGANEKLFF
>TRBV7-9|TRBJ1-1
CATYTGGTEAFF
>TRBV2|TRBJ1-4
CASSGVGTGRRNEKLFF
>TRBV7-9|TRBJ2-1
CASDNANVAGGYNEQFF
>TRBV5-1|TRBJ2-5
CASSLAEGPGEETQYF
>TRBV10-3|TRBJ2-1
CAIRTSGQSSYNEQFF
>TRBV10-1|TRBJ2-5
CASSESGGVSEETQYF
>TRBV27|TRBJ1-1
CASSSQGKQEAFF
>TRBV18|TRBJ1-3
CASSPGGDGNTIYF
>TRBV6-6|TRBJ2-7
CASSYPGRYEQYF
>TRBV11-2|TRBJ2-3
CASSLGVSGAGDTQYF
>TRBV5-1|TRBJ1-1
CASSFGHMNTEAFF
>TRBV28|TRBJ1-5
CARGGGGGPNF
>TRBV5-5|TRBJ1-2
CASSFGQGINYGYTF
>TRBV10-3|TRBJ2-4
CAIGEETVKNIQYF
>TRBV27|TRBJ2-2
CASSLEVGTGELFF
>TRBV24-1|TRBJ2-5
CATSDYGRQETQYF
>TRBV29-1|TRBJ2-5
CSYLPSGETQYF
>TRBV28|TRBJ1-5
CASSAGDYSNQPQHF
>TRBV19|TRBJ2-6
CASSPGGSGANVLTF
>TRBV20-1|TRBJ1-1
CSARDAEAFF
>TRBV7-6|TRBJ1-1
CASSLKLGTEAFF
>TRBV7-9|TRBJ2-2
CASSPIAGNTGELFF
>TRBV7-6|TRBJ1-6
CASSLNTVNSPLHF
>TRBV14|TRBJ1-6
CASSLTNSPLHF
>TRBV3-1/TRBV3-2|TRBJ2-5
CASSQAGTVGEETQYF
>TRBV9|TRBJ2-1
CASSHLSGRAPNEQFF
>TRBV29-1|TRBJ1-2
CSVEDRQGALYGYTF
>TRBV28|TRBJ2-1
CASSLGGRYNEQFF
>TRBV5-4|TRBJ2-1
CASSSDVFVPNEQFF
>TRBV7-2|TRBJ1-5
CASSLGDRVGQPQHF
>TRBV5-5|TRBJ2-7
CASSLGAVSYEQYF
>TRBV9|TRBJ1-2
CASSARQGTVYGYTF
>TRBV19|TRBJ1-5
CASSKRAGGQGQPQHF
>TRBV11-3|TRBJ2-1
CASSLGSTSGYNEQFF
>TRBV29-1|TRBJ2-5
CSVGVGKETQYF
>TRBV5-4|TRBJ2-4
CASSVVGGGKNIQYF
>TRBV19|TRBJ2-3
CASKSLESRWDTQYF
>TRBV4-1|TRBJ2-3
CASSQDLRRVADTQYF
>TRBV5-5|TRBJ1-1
CASSSRGGTEAFF
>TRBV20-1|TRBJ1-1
CSAPSGTEAFF
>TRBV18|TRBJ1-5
CASSPRTDSNQPQHF
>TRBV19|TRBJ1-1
CASSIEASYTEAFF
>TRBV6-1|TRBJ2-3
CASSEARLADTQYF
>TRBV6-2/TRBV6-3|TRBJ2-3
CASSYSARGNSTDTQYF
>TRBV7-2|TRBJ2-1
CASSVDPGNEQFF